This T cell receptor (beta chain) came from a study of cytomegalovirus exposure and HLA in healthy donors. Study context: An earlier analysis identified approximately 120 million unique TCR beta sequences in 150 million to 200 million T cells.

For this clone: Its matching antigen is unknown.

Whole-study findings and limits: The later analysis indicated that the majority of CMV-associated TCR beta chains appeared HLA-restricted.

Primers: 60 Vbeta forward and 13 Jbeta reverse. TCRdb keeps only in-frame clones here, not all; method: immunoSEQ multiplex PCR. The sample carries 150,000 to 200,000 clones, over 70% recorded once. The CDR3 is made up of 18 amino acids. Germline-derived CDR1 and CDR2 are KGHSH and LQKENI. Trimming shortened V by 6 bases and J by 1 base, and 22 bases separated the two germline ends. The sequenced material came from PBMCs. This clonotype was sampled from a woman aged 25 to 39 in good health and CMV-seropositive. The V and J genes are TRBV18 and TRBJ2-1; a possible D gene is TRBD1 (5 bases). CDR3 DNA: TGTGCCAGCTCGGGGTTAGTCAGGGCGAGTAATTCCTACAATGAGCAGTTCTTC. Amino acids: CASSGLVRASNSYNEQFF.